The clone carrying this T cell receptor beta chain turned up a few times. Original data processing: Quantification of nucleated cells was approximated via reference gene primer amplification. This table comes from immunoSEQ multiplex PCR, and its TCRdb copy is limited to in-frame clones, with some not included. The DNA was the basis for D and trimming; V, J and clone size are from that table. The table shows some 140,000 clones, with 85% to 90% occurring only once. The data were taken from a study of blood T cell repertoires in COVID-19. Sample: peripheral blood. This receptor was identified in a man aged 50-60 years with active COVID-19.

CDR3 loop: CASSPAAGASYEQYF. Written as DNA, the CDR3 is TGTGCCAGCAGCCCCGCAGCGGGGGCTTCCTACGAGCAGTACTTC. The V call is TRBV5-4, the J call TRBJ2-7; 8 bases are a match to TRBD2. Germline V lookup: CDR1 SGHNT, CDR2 YYREEE (reference sequence). This CDR3 region has 15 residues. J gave up 1 base and V 4 bases, and 7 bases lay outside the gene matches.